The source of this T cell receptor (beta chain) is a study of shared clonotypes between healthy human individuals (dated by TCRdb to 2018 to 2020). A note on the overall study: The cohort comprised a couple of women and three men aged 18 to 49 years. To increase sequencing depth and limit assay-specific biases, TCR repertoire library preparation and sequencing were carried out by different laboratories using diverse techniques. Leukapheresis yielded between about 0.9 and 9 billion PBMCs per donor. To estimate repertoire size and how much clonotypes are shared between individuals, the study performed deep sequencing of blood TCR repertoires from 4 to 6 healthy adults.

Using the deep immunoSEQ assay, multiplex PCR amplified TCR CDR3 regions from genomic DNA. Genomic DNA extracted from each cell subset was distributed evenly over all wells of several immunoSEQ 96-well plates, and each plate served as one replicate. Each replicate PCR for unsorted PBMC received approximately 300 ng genomic DNA, equal to about 30,000 T cell genomes. Ten immunoSEQ deep assay plates were used to sequence the unsorted PBMC genomic DNA. The purified libraries were quantified using a Qubit 3.0 fluorometer, sized with a Bioanalyzer 2100, and then quantified again using the KAPA Library Quantification kit. Each immunoSEQ 96-well plate was sequenced on its own single-read 150-cycle Illumina NextSeq 550 flow cell. The paper's processing steps were these. The immunoSEQ output contained only junctional sequences without quality scores, so filtering could not match that applied to full-length reads. To assign V/J genes and CDR3, sequences were annotated against IMGT germline references using PyIR, a Python wrapper for IgBLAST v1.9. Reads with weak V/J assignments (E-value above 1e-6), missing CDR3, stop codons, out-of-frame junctions, or ambiguous translated residues were removed. A V3J clonotype was defined by an identical inferred V gene, J gene, and CDR3 amino acid sequence. Percentage overlap between repertoires was calculated by dividing the number of shared unique clonotypes by the size of the smaller repertoire. Repertoire richness was assessed with RTK rarefaction, the Chao1 estimator, and Recon v2.1 estimates of unobserved clonotypes. TCRdb took this table from immuneACCESS and kept in-frame rearrangements with V and J called. Such tables lack part of the clones; where checked against another copy, unresolved V genes explain under half of the gap, and the rest is unexplained. That table furnishes V, J and clone size, whereas the DNA furnished D and trimming. This sample has fewer than 600,000 clones in its table, and around 77% of those were observed once. Around 12% of the sample is taken by the ten largest.

Comment on this clone: It has no known antigen specificity. Base-call qualities are not available, and no considerably larger clone is one nucleotide away.

On the study overall, not on this receptor specifically: The small number of donors limited the genetic and exposure-history diversity represented. Pairwise subsampling led to the expectation that sequencing depth would affect the degree of clonotype sharing among donors. Sampling was restricted to blood, and TCR repertoires in tissues likely differ from the TCR repertoires found in blood.

Healthy HIV-negative adults with no recently reported acute infections or vaccinations were included as donors. Every donor was a Caucasian adult residing in Nashville, Tennessee, USA. For unsorted samples, 80 million to 100 million PBMCs were counted, and genomic DNA was extracted using the QIAamp DNA Blood Mini kit. Blood was collected by leukapheresis, and PBMCs were isolated by Ficoll-Histopaque density gradient centrifugation and then cryopreserved in liquid nitrogen vapor phase. Trimming costs V 5 bases and J 5 bases, and their ends lie 13 bases apart. CDR1 SNHLY and CDR2 FYNNEI are derived from the germline V gene. Reading from cysteine to phenylalanine, the CDR3 counts 14 amino acids. Kept here is only the CDR3 DNA, which spans 42 bases and is read in frame from base 1.

The sequence links TRBV2 to TRBJ1-5; there is no confident call for the D gene. This receptor was taken from a woman aged 35 to 49 in good health. Some clones in this sample may be carry-over from other donors' samples. Sequenced material: PBMCs. The CDR3 corresponds to CASSWAGFDQPQHF. The DNA reads as follows: TGTGCCAGCAGTTGGGCGGGGTTCGATCAGCCCCAGCATTTT.